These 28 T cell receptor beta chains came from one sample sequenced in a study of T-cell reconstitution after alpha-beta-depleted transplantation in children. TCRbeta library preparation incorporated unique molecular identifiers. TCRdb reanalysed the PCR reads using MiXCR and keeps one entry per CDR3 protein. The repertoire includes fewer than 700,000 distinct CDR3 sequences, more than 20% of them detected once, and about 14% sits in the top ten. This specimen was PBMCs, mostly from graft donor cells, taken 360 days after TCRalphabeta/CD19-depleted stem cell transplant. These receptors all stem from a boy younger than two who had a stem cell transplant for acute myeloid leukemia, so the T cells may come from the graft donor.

The CDR3: CASSSTARGPRAFF. The DNA of the CDR3 is TGTGCCAGCAGCTCCACAGCCAGGGGACCCAGAGCTTTCTTT. J is TRBJ1-1 and V is TRBV11-2; tentatively, D is TRBD1 (6 bases). V was pared by 4 bases and J by 10 bases, with 19 bases between. Germline values: CDR1 SGHAT, CDR2 FQNNGV. This CDR3 comprises 14 residues.

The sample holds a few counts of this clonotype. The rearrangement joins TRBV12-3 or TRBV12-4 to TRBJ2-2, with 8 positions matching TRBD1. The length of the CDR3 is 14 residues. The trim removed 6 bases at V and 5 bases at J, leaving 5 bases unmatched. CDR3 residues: CASRMTGETGELFF. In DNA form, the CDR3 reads TGTGCCAGCAGGATGACAGGGGAGACCGGGGAGCTGTTTTTT.

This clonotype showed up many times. The CDR3 reads CASSQAYGHSPLHF. The CDR3 nucleotides are TGTGCCAGCAGCCAAGCCTATGGGCATTCACCCCTCCACTTT. This chain uses TRBV3-1 with TRBJ1-6; D is ambiguous. CDR3 length equals 14 residues. V gave up 1 base and J gave up 8 bases, with 9 bases separating them. Germline CDR1 is LGHDT and CDR2 is YNNKEL (reference sequence). Full variable domain (remainder filled in from reference TRBV3-1 and TRBJ1-6): DTAVSQTPKYLVTQMGNDKSIKCEQNLGHDTMYWYKQDSKKFLKIMFSYNNKELIINETVPNRFSPKSPDKAHLNLHINSLELGDSAVYFCASSQAYGHSPLHFGNGTRLTVT.

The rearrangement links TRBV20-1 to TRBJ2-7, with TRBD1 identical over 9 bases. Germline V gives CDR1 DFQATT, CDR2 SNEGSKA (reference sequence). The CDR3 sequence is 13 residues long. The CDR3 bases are TGCTTCGGGGGCCAGGGACAGGGCTACGAGCAGTACTTC. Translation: CFGGQGQGYEQYF.

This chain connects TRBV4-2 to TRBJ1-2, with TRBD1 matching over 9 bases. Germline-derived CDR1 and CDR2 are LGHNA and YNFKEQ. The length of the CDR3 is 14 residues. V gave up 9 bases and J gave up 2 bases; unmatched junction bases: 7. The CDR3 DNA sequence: TGTGCCAGTAGAGGGACAGGGCTAAACTATGGCTACACCTTC. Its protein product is CASRGTGLNYGYTF.

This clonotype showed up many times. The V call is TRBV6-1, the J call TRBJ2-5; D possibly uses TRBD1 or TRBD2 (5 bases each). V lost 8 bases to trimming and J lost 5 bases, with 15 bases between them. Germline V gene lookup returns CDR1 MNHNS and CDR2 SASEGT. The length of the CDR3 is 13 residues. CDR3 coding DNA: TGTGCCAGCGGTGGGGGTCTGGGGGAGACCCAGTACTTC. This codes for CASGGGLGETQYF.

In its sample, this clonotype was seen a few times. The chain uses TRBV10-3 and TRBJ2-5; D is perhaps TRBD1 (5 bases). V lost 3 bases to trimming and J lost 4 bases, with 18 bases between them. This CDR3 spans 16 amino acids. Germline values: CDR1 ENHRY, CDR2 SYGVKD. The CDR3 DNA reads TGTGCCATCAGTGATACGCAGGGTATGGGTCTAGAGACCCAGTACTTC. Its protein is CAISDTQGMGLETQYF.

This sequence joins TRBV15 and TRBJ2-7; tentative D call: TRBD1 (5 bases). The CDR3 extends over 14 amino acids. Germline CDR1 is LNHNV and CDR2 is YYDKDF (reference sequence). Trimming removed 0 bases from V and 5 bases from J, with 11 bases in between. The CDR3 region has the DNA TGTGCCACCAGCAGAGACAGGGTCTCGCACGAGCAGTACGTC. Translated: CATSRDRVSHEQYV.

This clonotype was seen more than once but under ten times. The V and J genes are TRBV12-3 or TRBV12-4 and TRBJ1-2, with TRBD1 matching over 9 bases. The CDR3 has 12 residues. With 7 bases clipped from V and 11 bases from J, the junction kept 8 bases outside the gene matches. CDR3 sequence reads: CASTRDRVTYTF. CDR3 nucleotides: TGTGCCAGCACCCGGGACAGGGTGACGTACACCTTC.

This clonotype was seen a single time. CDR3 amino acids: CATSRGGGGRVAVLTF. In nucleotides, the CDR3 is TGTGCCACCAGCAGAGGAGGTGGAGGCAGGGTAGCCGTCCTGACTTTC. The chain has TRBV15 and TRBJ2-6, with D perhaps being TRBD1 or TRBD2 (5 bases each). CDR3 length equals 16 residues. CDR1 is LNHNV, CDR2 YYDKDF, per germline (reference sequence). V lost 1 base to trimming and J lost 12 bases, with 19 bases between them.

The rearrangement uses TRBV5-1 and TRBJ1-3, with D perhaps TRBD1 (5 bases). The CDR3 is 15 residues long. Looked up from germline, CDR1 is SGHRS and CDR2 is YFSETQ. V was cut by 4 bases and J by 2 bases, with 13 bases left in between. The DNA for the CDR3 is TGCGCCAGCAGCCTGTCCCGGGACCCTGGAAACACCATATATTTT. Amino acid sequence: CASSLSRDPGNTIYF.

The CDR3: CASSQARVTTDTQYF. The CDR3 bases are TGCGCCAGCAGCCAAGCGAGGGTCACCACAGATACGCAGTATTTT. The chain links TRBV4-1 to TRBJ2-3, with D tentatively TRBD2 (5 bases). The CDR3 length is 15 residues. The germline V gene encodes CDR1 MGHRA and CDR2 YSYEKL. V was pared by 1 base and J by 2 bases, with 10 bases between.

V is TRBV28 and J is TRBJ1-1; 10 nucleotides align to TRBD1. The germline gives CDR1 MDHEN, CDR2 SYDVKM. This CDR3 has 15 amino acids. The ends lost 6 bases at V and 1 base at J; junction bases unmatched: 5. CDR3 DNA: TGTGCCAGCAGCACCGGGGACAGGGGGAACACTGAAGCTTTCTTT. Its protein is CASSTGDRGNTEAFF.

The CDR3 is CASSYKRASEQYF. Here the CDR3 DNA reads TGTGCCAGCAGTTATAAGAGGGCTTCCGAGCAGTACTTC. This chain joins TRBV6-2 or TRBV6-3 and TRBJ2-7; D may be TRBD2 (5 bases). The germline V gene encodes CDR1 MNHEY and CDR2 SVGEGT. The CDR3 consists of 13 residues. The ends were cut back, 3 bases at V and 6 bases at J, with 12 bases in the middle.

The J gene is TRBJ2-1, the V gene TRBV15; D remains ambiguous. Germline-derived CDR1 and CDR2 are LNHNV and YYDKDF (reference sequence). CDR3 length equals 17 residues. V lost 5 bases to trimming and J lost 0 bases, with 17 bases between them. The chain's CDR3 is CATSGVLRRSSYNEQFF. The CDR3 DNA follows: TGTGCCACCAGCGGGGTTTTGCGGCGGAGCTCCTACAATGAGCAGTTCTTC. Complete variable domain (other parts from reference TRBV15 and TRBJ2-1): DAMVIQNPRYQVTQFGKPVTLSCSQTLNHNVMYWYQQKSSQAPKLLFHYYDKDFNNEADTPDNFQSRRPNTSFCFLDIRSPGLGDTAMYLCATSGVLRRSSYNEQFFGPGTRLTVL.

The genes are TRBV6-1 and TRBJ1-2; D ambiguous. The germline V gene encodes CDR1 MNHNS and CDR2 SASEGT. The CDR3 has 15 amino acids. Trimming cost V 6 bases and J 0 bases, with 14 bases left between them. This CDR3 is CASSPTREPNYGYTF. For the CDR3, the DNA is TGTGCCAGCAGCCCTACGCGGGAACCTAACTATGGCTACACCTTC.

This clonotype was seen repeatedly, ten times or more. CDR3 coding DNA: TGTGCCAGCAGTTTGAGGGGCGTCCGAACTGAAGCTTTCTTT. Its protein is CASSLRGVRTEAFF. The rearrangement joins TRBV12-3 or TRBV12-4 to TRBJ1-1; D is perhaps TRBD1 (5 bases). Trimming shortened V by 3 bases and J by 5 bases, and 13 bases separated the two germline ends. This CDR3 contains 14 residues.

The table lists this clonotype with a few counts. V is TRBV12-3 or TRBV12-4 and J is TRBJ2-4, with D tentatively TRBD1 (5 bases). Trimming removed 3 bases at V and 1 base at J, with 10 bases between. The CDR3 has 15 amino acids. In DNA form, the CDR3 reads TGTGCCAGCAGTTTGAACAGGCAGGCCAAAAACATTCAGTACTTC. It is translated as CASSLNRQAKNIQYF.

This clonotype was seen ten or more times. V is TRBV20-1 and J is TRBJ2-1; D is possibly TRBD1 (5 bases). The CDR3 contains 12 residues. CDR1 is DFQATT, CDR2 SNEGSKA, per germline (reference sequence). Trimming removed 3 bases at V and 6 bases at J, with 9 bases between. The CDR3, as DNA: TGCAGTGCTAGTAAGGGGCGCAATGAGCAGTTCTTC. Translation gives CSASKGRNEQFF.

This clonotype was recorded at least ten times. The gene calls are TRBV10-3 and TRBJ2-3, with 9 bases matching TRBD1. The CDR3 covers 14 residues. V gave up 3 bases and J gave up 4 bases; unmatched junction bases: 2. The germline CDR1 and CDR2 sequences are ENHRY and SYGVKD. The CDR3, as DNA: TGTGCCATCAGTGACGACAGGGGGTCAGATACGCAGTATTTT. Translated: CAISDDRGSDTQYF.

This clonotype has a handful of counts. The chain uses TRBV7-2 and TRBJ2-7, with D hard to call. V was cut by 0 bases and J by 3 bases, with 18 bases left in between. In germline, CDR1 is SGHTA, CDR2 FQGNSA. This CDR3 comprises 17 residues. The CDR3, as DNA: TGTGCCAGCAGCTTAGCCGAAAGACGCTGGCCTAACTACGAGCAGTACTTC. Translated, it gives CASSLAERRWPNYEQYF.

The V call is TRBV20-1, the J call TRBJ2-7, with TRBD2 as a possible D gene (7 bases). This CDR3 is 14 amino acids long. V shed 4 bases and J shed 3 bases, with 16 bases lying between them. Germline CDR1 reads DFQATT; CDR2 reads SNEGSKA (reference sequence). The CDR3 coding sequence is TGCAGTGCTACCGGGGGGCGGCCGGACTACGAGCAGTACTTC. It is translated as CSATGGRPDYEQYF.

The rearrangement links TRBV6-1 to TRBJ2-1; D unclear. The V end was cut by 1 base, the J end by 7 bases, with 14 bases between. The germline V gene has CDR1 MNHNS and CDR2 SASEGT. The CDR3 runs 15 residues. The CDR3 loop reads CASSEVTAVVNEQFF. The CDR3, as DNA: TGTGCCAGCAGTGAAGTTACGGCGGTGGTGAATGAGCAGTTCTTC.

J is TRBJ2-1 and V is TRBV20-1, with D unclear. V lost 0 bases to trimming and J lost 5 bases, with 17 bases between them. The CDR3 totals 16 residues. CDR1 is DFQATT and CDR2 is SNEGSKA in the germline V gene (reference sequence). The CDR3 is CSAREPYEAGHNEQFF. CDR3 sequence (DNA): TGCAGTGCTAGAGAGCCCTACGAAGCCGGTCACAATGAGCAGTTCTTC.

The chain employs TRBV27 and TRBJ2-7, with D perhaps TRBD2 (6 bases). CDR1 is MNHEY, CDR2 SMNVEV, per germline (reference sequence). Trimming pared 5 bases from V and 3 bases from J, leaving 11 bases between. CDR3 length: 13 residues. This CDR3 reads CASSMRRGYEQYF. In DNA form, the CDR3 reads TGTGCCAGCAGTATGAGGAGGGGCTACGAGCAGTACTTC.

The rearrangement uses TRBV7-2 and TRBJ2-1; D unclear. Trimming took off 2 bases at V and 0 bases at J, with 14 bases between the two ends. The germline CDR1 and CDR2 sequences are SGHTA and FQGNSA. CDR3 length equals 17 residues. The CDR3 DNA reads TGTGCCAGCAGCTTAAGCCGCTTAGCTTCCTCCTACAATGAGCAGTTCTTC. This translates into CASSLSRLASSYNEQFF.

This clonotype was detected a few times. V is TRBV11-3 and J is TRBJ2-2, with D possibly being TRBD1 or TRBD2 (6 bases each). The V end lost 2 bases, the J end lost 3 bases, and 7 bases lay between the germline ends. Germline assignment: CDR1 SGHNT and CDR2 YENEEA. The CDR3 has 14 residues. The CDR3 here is CASSLRGDTGELFF. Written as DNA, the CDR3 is TGTGCCAGCAGCTTAAGGGGGGACACCGGGGAGCTGTTTTTT.

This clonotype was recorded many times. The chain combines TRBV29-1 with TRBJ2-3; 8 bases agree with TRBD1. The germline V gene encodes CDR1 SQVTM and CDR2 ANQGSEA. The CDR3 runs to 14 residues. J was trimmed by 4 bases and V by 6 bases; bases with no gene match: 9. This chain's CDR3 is CSVDQGAGADTQYF. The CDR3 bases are TGCAGCGTCGATCAGGGGGCCGGGGCAGATACGCAGTATTTT.